Listed below are T cell receptor beta chains from one sample, sequenced in a study of T-cell reconstitution after alpha-beta-depleted transplantation in children. MiXCR was run by TCRdb on the PCR reads, yielding one entry per CDR3 protein. This table has hundreds of thousands of distinct CDR3 sequences, 15% to 20% appearing once. Sequenced material: PBMCs, mostly from graft donor cells, taken 360 days after TCRalphabeta/CD19-depleted stem cell transplant. The receptors stem from a boy younger than two who had a stem cell transplant for Wiskott-Aldrich syndrome, so the T cells may come from the graft donor. The CDR3 runs from the conserved cysteine through the conserved F or W. The D gene is left open where the match is weak. Some rows mark clone size as missing; the rest say once, few, many or name a class of expanded clone.

j_call: TRBJ2-4; clone_size: .; v_call: TRBV12-3/TRBV12-4; d_call: .; cdr3_aa: CASSLRTVGAKNIQYF; cdr3_nt: TGTGCCAGCAGTTTAAGAACAGTTGGAGCCAAAAACATTCAGTACTTC
j_call: TRBJ2-7; clone_size: .; v_call: TRBV11-2; d_call: TRBD2; cdr3_aa: CASSLVRSGSGRPYEQYF; cdr3_nt: TGTGCCAGCAGCTTAGTACGGTCCGGTAGCGGGAGACCCTACGAGCAGTACTTC
j_call: TRBJ2-7; clone_size: .; v_call: TRBV4-3; d_call: TRBD1; cdr3_aa: CASSQSQGDYEQYF; cdr3_nt: TGCGCCAGCAGCCAGTCCCAGGGGGACTACGAGCAGTACTTC
j_call: TRBJ2-1; clone_size: .; v_call: TRBV4-1; d_call: TRBD2; cdr3_aa: CASSLLRLAYEQFF; cdr3_nt: TGCGCCAGCAGCCTCCTTCGACTAGCCTATGAGCAGTTCTTC
j_call: TRBJ2-1; clone_size: few; v_call: TRBV15; d_call: .; cdr3_aa: CATSSPGLGTYNEQFF; cdr3_nt: TGTGCCACCAGCAGTCCAGGGTTAGGGACCTACAATGAGCAGTTCTTC
j_call: TRBJ2-7; clone_size: .; v_call: TRBV20-1; d_call: TRBD1; cdr3_aa: CSANRGREQYF; cdr3_nt: TGCAGTGCGAACAGGGGGCGCGAGCAGTACTTC
j_call: TRBJ2-7; clone_size: many; v_call: TRBV12-3/TRBV12-4; d_call: .; cdr3_aa: CASSLIGEQYF; cdr3_nt: TGTGCCAGCAGTTTGATTGGTGAGCAGTACTTC
j_call: TRBJ2-2; clone_size: .; v_call: TRBV6-1; d_call: .; cdr3_aa: CASKGVTGELFF; cdr3_nt: TGTGCCAGCAAAGGGGTTACCGGGGAGCTGTTTTTT
j_call: TRBJ1-1; clone_size: .; v_call: TRBV5-1; d_call: .; cdr3_aa: CASSSWTGLMNTEAFF; cdr3_nt: TGCGCCAGCAGCTCGTGGACCGGTTTGATGAACACTGAAGCTTTCTTT
j_call: TRBJ1-5; clone_size: few; v_call: TRBV20-1; d_call: .; cdr3_aa: CSADSGGGNQPQHF; cdr3_nt: TGCAGTGCGGATAGTGGGGGGGGAAATCAGCCCCAGCATTTT
j_call: TRBJ2-5; clone_size: .; v_call: TRBV20-1; d_call: .; cdr3_aa: CSAGPSSPRGRETQYF; cdr3_nt: TGCAGTGCCGGCCCGTCGAGCCCCAGGGGTCGGGAGACCCAGTACTTC
j_call: TRBJ2-2; clone_size: few; v_call: TRBV5-6; d_call: TRBD1; cdr3_aa: CASSIPGGENTGELFF; cdr3_nt: TGTGCCAGCAGCATCCCAGGGGGCGAAAACACCGGGGAGCTGTTTTTT
j_call: TRBJ2-1; clone_size: few; v_call: TRBV4-2; d_call: TRBD2; cdr3_aa: CASSQEILAGRAYNEQFF; cdr3_nt: TGTGCCAGCAGCCAAGAAATTTTAGCGGGAAGGGCCTACAATGAGCAGTTCTTC
j_call: TRBJ2-7; clone_size: .; v_call: TRBV18; d_call: TRBD1; cdr3_aa: CASSPRGQGDYEQYF; cdr3_nt: TGTGCCAGCTCACCACGCGGACAGGGGGACTACGAGCAGTACTTC
j_call: TRBJ2-1; clone_size: few; v_call: TRBV20-1; d_call: .; cdr3_aa: CSTTVGSISYNEQFF; cdr3_nt: TGCAGTACGACAGTGGGGTCGATCTCCTACAATGAGCAGTTCTTC
j_call: TRBJ2-7; clone_size: .; v_call: TRBV7-9; d_call: .; cdr3_aa: CASSLGGVVRNEQYF; cdr3_nt: TGTGCCAGCAGCTTAGGCGGGGTAGTGAGGAACGAGCAGTACTTC
j_call: TRBJ1-1; clone_size: .; v_call: TRBV5-1; d_call: .; cdr3_aa: CASSFRVGNTEAFF; cdr3_nt: TGCGCCAGCAGCTTCAGGGTTGGAAACACTGAAGCTTTCTTT
j_call: TRBJ2-2; clone_size: .; v_call: TRBV28; d_call: .; cdr3_aa: CASSTDFLNTGELFF; cdr3_nt: TGTGCCAGCTCTACGGACTTTCTTAACACCGGGGAGCTGTTTTTT
j_call: TRBJ2-3; clone_size: .; v_call: TRBV12-3/TRBV12-4; d_call: TRBD1; cdr3_aa: CASSLEDRLRDTQYF; cdr3_nt: TGTGCCAGCAGTTTAGAGGACAGGCTGCGGGATACGCAGTATTTT
j_call: TRBJ2-2; clone_size: few; v_call: TRBV24-1; d_call: .; cdr3_aa: CATSDSLGRTGELFF; cdr3_nt: TGTGCCACCAGTGACTCCTTGGGGCGCACCGGGGAGCTGTTTTTT
j_call: TRBJ2-7; clone_size: few; v_call: TRBV7-2; d_call: TRBD1; cdr3_aa: CASSFDRGRYEQYF; cdr3_nt: TGTGCCAGCAGCTTCGACAGGGGAAGGTACGAGCAGTACTTC
j_call: TRBJ2-2; clone_size: few; v_call: TRBV12-3/TRBV12-4; d_call: .; cdr3_aa: CASSLHRAGELFF; cdr3_nt: TGTGCCAGCAGTTTACACAGGGCCGGGGAGCTGTTTTTT
j_call: TRBJ2-7; clone_size: .; v_call: TRBV5-8; d_call: .; cdr3_aa: CASSFVVRAAYEQYF; cdr3_nt: TGTGCCAGCAGCTTTGTTGTTCGAGCAGCCTACGAGCAGTACTTC
j_call: TRBJ1-1; clone_size: .; v_call: TRBV28; d_call: .; cdr3_aa: CASSLFASGVHTEAFF; cdr3_nt: TGTGCCAGCAGTTTGTTTGCATCAGGGGTACACACTGAAGCTTTCTTT
j_call: TRBJ2-7; clone_size: few; v_call: TRBV5-6; d_call: TRBD2; cdr3_aa: CASSLVPGLAGNAYEQYF; cdr3_nt: TGTGCCAGCAGCTTGGTACCGGGACTAGCGGGAAACGCCTACGAGCAGTACTTC
j_call: TRBJ2-1; clone_size: few; v_call: TRBV29-1; d_call: .; cdr3_aa: CSVATITPYEQFF; cdr3_nt: TGCAGCGTTGCCACTATTACTCCTTATGAGCAGTTCTTC
j_call: TRBJ2-3; clone_size: .; v_call: TRBV7-8; d_call: TRBD1; cdr3_aa: CASSLGDRASTDTQYF; cdr3_nt: TGTGCCAGCAGCTTGGGCGACAGGGCTAGCACAGATACGCAGTATTTT
j_call: TRBJ2-3; clone_size: .; v_call: TRBV6-5; d_call: .; cdr3_aa: CASSYSMIGDTQYF; cdr3_nt: TGTGCCAGCAGTTACTCGATGATTGGGGATACGCAGTATTTT
j_call: TRBJ2-2; clone_size: few; v_call: TRBV4-1; d_call: .; cdr3_aa: CASSRNPGPNTGELFF; cdr3_nt: TGCGCCAGCAGCCGGAACCCGGGTCCGAACACCGGGGAGCTGTTTTTT
j_call: TRBJ2-1; clone_size: .; v_call: TRBV29-1; d_call: TRBD2; cdr3_aa: CSVAPGGSRNEQFF; cdr3_nt: TGCAGCGTTGCCCCGGGGGGTAGCCGCAATGAGCAGTTCTTC
j_call: TRBJ2-3; clone_size: few; v_call: TRBV6-5; d_call: .; cdr3_aa: CASSYSGRDTDTQYF; cdr3_nt: TGTGCCAGCAGTTACTCGGGGCGGGACACAGATACGCAGTATTTT